This T cell receptor beta chain emerged from a study of low-dose radiotherapy and immunotherapy resistance in tumors (dated by TCRdb to between 2021 and 2024). Background for the entire study: Patients in Cohort 1 were given 0.5 Gy per fraction every 2 weeks, and the prescribed total PTV dose was 6.5 Gy. Cyclophosphamide 200 mg/m2 was given intravenously every two weeks, one day before each radiation and immunotherapy administration. Aspirin 300 mg was taken orally once daily by patients for four cycles, starting on cycle 1 day 1. Randomization of trial participants into treatment groups was not performed. Eight patients were included in the translational analysis, namely three from the first dose cohort plus the first five from the second dose cohort. For Cohort 2, the dose was 1 Gy per fraction given every two weeks, adding up to 13 Gy in total across 26 weeks. Nivolumab and ipilimumab were both given intravenously, with nivolumab at a 240 mg flat dose every two weeks and ipilimumab at 1 mg/kg every six weeks.

What this sample's time point label stands for: before trial treatment. The donors took part in RACIN, a single-arm, phase I, dose-escalation trial that combined nivolumab, ipilimumab, aspirin, low-dose cyclophosphamide and low-dose radiotherapy. To be eligible, a patient needed to have an advanced solid tumor that was TIL-negative. At the junction V is shortened by 5 bases and J by 5 bases, with 16 bases in between. According to the germline V gene, CDR1 reads MDHEN and CDR2 reads SYDVKM. The CDR3 runs 15 residues from the cysteine to the phenylalanine. Only the CDR3 DNA stays, 45 bases, in frame from base 1. Superscript III and a set of TRAV- and TRBV-specific primers were used to synthesize first-strand cDNA, so that both TCRalpha and TCRbeta chains were covered. An approximately 20-cycle PCR with Phusion amplified the TCRs, pairing a constant-region primer with the adapter that was attached to the V primers. Amplification of the isolated mRNA was done with the MessageAmp II aRNA Amplification Kit, which involved a roughly 16-hour in vitro transcription at 37 degrees C. mRNA for TCR sequencing was isolated with the Dynabeads mRNA DIRECT Purification Kit. Indexed Illumina adapters were added in a second Phusion PCR of 25 to 30 cycles, after which AMPure XP beads were used to purify the products. An Illumina MiniSeq instrument was used to deep-sequence the TCRalpha and TCRbeta libraries. Regarding the original processing steps: Custom Perl scripts were used to pool TCR sequences that encoded the same protein, to remove out-of-frame sequences, and to calculate the abundance of each clonotype. TCR sequences supported by only a single read were excluded from analysis. Repertoire metrics included Shannon entropy, Gini index, clonality, richness, and frequency of TCRs shared between repertoires. TCRdb ran its own pipeline on the public reads, namely fastp trimming at Q25 and MiXCR clone calling, and kept in-frame beta chains. Each record represents a unique CDR3 protein, reported with the most common genes and DNA among its rows. Here the V and J calls rest on TCRdb's processing, not on the authors' analysis. Across this sample there are 100,000 or so distinct CDR3 sequences, with more than 7.5% seen only once. The ten largest clones capture under 1.1% of the sample.

This clonotype was seen many times. Its recognized antigen is unknown. Nothing much larger sits one base from this clone, and base qualities are not available. Specimen: PBMCs, collected before treatment. Recombination joined TRBV28 with TRBJ2-1, and TRBD1 may be the D gene, going by 6 matching bases. The clonotype originates from a male donor with prostate cancer. The nucleotide sequence reads TGTGCCAGCAGTCCACAGACAGGATGGAACAATGAGCAGTTCTTC. It encodes CASSPQTGWNNEQFF.